Listed below are T cell receptor beta chains from one sample, sequenced in a study of blood T cell repertoires in COVID-19. Assay: immunoSEQ multiplex PCR; the TCRdb copy retains only in-frame clones and omits some. Counted here are 75,000 to 100,000 clones, roughly 87% occurring once; the ten biggest clones make up about 6.7%. Sequencing was carried out using peripheral blood. The receptor source for this set is a man between 65 and 85 years old with acute or convalescent COVID-19. CDR3s include the opening cysteine and the closing phenylalanine or tryptophan. D genes are given only for firm matches. The size field is filled for only some rows; it gives once, few, many or a size class.

NA	TRBV5-1	NA	TRBJ2-2	TGCGCCAGCAGCTTGGTTTCGGGTCACGGGGAGCTGTTTTTT	CASSLVSGHGELFF
TRBD1	TRBV28	NA	TRBJ2-7	TGTGCCAGCAGTTGGACAGGGAATGGTTACGAGCAGTACTTC	CASSWTGNGYEQYF
NA	TRBV4-3	NA	TRBJ2-1	TGCGCCAGCAGCCAAGAGCAGGGATCCTACAATGAGCAGTTCTTC	CASSQEQGSYNEQFF
TRBD1	TRBV5-1	NA	TRBJ1-6	TGCGCCAGCAGCTTGACAGGGGCTCGATATAATTCACCCCTCCACTTT	CASSLTGARYNSPLHF
TRBD1	TRBV7-2	NA	TRBJ1-2	TGTGCCAGCAGCTTAGATAGGTCGAGGGGGCTTGGTGGCTACACCTTC	CASSLDRSRGLGGYTF
NA	TRBV10-2	NA	TRBJ2-7	TGCGCCAGCAGTAGACAGCCCCTCCCCGAGCAGTACTTC	CASSRQPLPEQYF
NA	TRBV19	NA	TRBJ1-5	TGTGCCAGTAGCCTCTTAAGGAGTAGCAATCAGCCCCAGCATTTT	CASSLLRSSNQPQHF
TRBD1	TRBV9	NA	TRBJ2-7	TGTGCCAGCAGCCCAAGGACAGGGGGCAATTCCGAGCAGTACTTC	CASSPRTGGNSEQYF
TRBD1	TRBV18	NA	TRBJ1-4	TGTGCCAGCTCAACAACGGACAGGGGCGAAAAACTGTTTTTT	CASSTTDRGEKLFF
NA	TRBV19	NA	TRBJ2-5	TGTGCCAGTAGTTACAGGTTACGAGAGACCCAGTACTTC	CASSYRLRETQYF
TRBD1	TRBV27	few	TRBJ1-6	TGTGCCAGCAGTTTATCTAGCAGGGGGCCCCTCCACTTT	CASSLSSRGPLHF
TRBD1	TRBV6-1	NA	TRBJ2-2	TGTGCCAGCAGTGAATTTAGGGACAGGGTTAACACCGGGGAGCTGTTTTTT	CASSEFRDRVNTGELFF
TRBD2	TRBV10-2	NA	TRBJ2-2	TGCGCCAGCAAGGGTCCGGGGGGAGGGAACACCGGGGAGCTGTTTTTT	CASKGPGGGNTGELFF
NA	TRBV6-1	NA	TRBJ1-5	TGTGCCAGCAGTGAAGCGCCAAGGGGACAGCCCCAGCATTTT	CASSEAPRGQPQHF
NA	TRBV3-1/TRBV3-2	NA	TRBJ1-5	TGTGCCAGCAGCCAAACTGACACGGGGGGGCCCCAGCATTTT	CASSQTDTGGPQHF
TRBD2	TRBV19	NA	TRBJ2-7	TGTGCCAGTAGTATAGTACTAGCGGGGAACGAGCAGTACTTC	CASSIVLAGNEQYF
TRBD1	TRBV7-2	NA	TRBJ1-1	TGTGCCAGCAGCTTAAGCAGGACAGGGCCCTCTGGGGCTTTCTTT	CASSLSRTGPSGAFF
TRBD1	TRBV18	few	TRBJ1-5	TGTGCCAGCTCACCATTGACAGGGGATCAGCCCCAGCATTTT	CASSPLTGDQPQHF
TRBD2	TRBV3-1/TRBV3-2	NA	TRBJ2-7	TGTGCCAGCAGCACTACTAGCGGTACCTACGAGCAGTACTTC	CASSTTSGTYEQYF
NA	TRBV6-1	NA	TRBJ1-6	TGTGCCAGCAGTGATTTAGTCTCGGGGAGTAATTCACCCCTCCACTTT	CASSDLVSGSNSPLHF
TRBD1	TRBV19	NA	TRBJ1-6	TGTGCCAGTAGTATCCGGACAGGAATATTTGGTTCACCCCTCCACTTT	CASSIRTGIFGSPLHF
NA	TRBV21-1	NA	TRBJ2-6	TGTGCCAGCGGCGTACCGGGACAGGCCCTCTCTGGGGCCAACGTCCTGACTTTC	CASGVPGQALSGANVLTF
NA	TRBV19	NA	TRBJ2-3	TGTGCCAGTAGTATAGCCCCGGGAGCCGATACGCAGTATTTT	CASSIAPGADTQYF
NA	TRBV2	NA	TRBJ2-3	TGTGCCAGCAGGGAGGGGGGGCTCACAGATACGCAGTATTTT	CASREGGLTDTQYF
TRBD1	TRBV9	few	TRBJ1-5	TGTGCCAGCAGCGTAGACGGACAGGGCCCGCAGCCCCAGCATTTT	CASSVDGQGPQPQHF
NA	TRBV28	NA	TRBJ1-3	TGTGCCAGCAGCCCCAGGGGAGCTGGAAACACCATATATTTT	CASSPRGAGNTIYF
TRBD2	TRBV7-9	NA	TRBJ2-4	TGTGCCAGCAGCCCCAGGACTAGCGGACTCAAAAACATTCAGTACTTC	CASSPRTSGLKNIQYF
NA	TRBV5-4	NA	TRBJ2-5	TGTGCCAGCAGCTTGGAATCCCTAGCGAGGGAGACCCAGTACTTC	CASSLESLARETQYF
NA	TRBV9	NA	TRBJ1-5	TGTGCCAGCAGCCCAGGGGAGGGCGCGAGCAATCAGCCCCAGCATTTT	CASSPGEGASNQPQHF
TRBD1	TRBV2	few	TRBJ2-7	TGTGCCAGCAGCAACGGACAGGGGTACCTCTACGAGCAGTACTTC	CASSNGQGYLYEQYF
NA	TRBV6-5	NA	TRBJ2-1	TGTGCCAGTGGAATAGGCGGCTCCTACAATGAGCAGTTCTTC	CASGIGGSYNEQFF
NA	TRBV5-8	NA	TRBJ2-7	TGTGCCAGCAGCCTAATACTAGCCTCCGGCGAGCAGTACTTC	CASSLILASGEQYF
NA	TRBV2	NA	TRBJ2-7	TGTGCCAGCAGTTATCAGGGGCGCGAGCAGTACTTC	CASSYQGREQYF
TRBD2	TRBV7-2	once	TRBJ2-1	TGTGCCAGCAGCGGGACTAGCGGGATTTCCTACAATGAGCAGTTCTTC	CASSGTSGISYNEQFF
NA	TRBV30	NA	TRBJ1-2	TGTGCCTGGAGCAGAAACACACACTATGGCTACACCTTC	CAWSRNTHYGYTF
TRBD1	TRBV6-2/TRBV6-3	NA	TRBJ1-6	TGTGCCAGCAGTTCATCACAGACAGGGAGATTTAATTCACCCCTCCACTTT	CASSSSQTGRFNSPLHF
NA	TRBV7-2	NA	TRBJ2-7	TGTGCCAGCAGCTTAGTGTGGCAGGGGTACGAGCAGTACTTC	CASSLVWQGYEQYF
TRBD1	TRBV4-1	once	TRBJ1-1	TGCGCCAGCAGCCGGGACAGGGGGAACACTGAAGCTTTCTTT	CASSRDRGNTEAFF
NA	TRBV3-1/TRBV3-2	NA	TRBJ1-2	TGTGCCAGCAGCCGAGGCTTCGGCTACACCTTC	CASSRGFGYTF
NA	TRBV19	NA	TRBJ2-7	TGTGCCAGTAGTTGGAAACAGGGCCAGACCTACGAGCAGTACTTC	CASSWKQGQTYEQYF
TRBD1	TRBV19	NA	TRBJ1-6	TGTGCCACCTCCCAGACAGGGGTTAATTCACCCCTCCACTTT	CATSQTGVNSPLHF
TRBD1	TRBV5-1	NA	TRBJ1-4	TGCGCCAGCAGCTTGACGGGGGACAGTGTTTTGGGCGAAAAACTGTTTTTT	CASSLTGDSVLGEKLFF
NA	TRBV2	NA	TRBJ1-3	TGTGCCACGTACACAACAGGGAGAGCTGGAAACACCATATATTTT	CATYTTGRAGNTIYF
NA	TRBV19	NA	TRBJ1-1	TGTGCCAGTAGTATGGGTCTCGGCAGGGCCACTGAAGCTTTCTTT	CASSMGLGRATEAFF
TRBD1	TRBV6-1	NA	TRBJ1-5	TGTGCCAGCAGTGAGGGGGACAGTAGCAATCAGCCCCAGCATTTT	CASSEGDSSNQPQHF
NA	TRBV16	NA	TRBJ1-4	TGTGCCAGCAGCCAATCGATCGCGGGCTGGGAAAAACTGTTTTTT	CASSQSIAGWEKLFF
TRBD1	TRBV7-2	NA	TRBJ1-5	TGTGCCAGCAGCCTAGGGGGGACAGGTAATCGGCCCCAGCATTTT	CASSLGGTGNRPQHF